The clone carrying this T cell receptor beta chain was detected a few times. Its antigen is undetermined. TCRdb called the RT-PCR reads again in MiXCR, with one record for every CDR3 protein. Among 500,000 to 600,000 distinct CDR3 sequences listed, about 15% were seen once. The data are from a study of response to subunit inactivated influenza vaccine. Notes on the study in general: Few new T cells, the authors suggested, are recruited by each seasonal influenza vaccination.

The CDR3 runs to 16 residues. Looked up from germline, CDR1 is SEHNR and CDR2 is FQNEAQ (reference sequence). V lost 1 base, J lost 1 base, and 5 bases stayed unmatched. The chain employs TRBV7-9 and TRBJ1-2; TRBD1 agrees at 8 bases. The source of this sequence is a man between 50 and 75 years old who received an inactivated influenza vaccine. The sequencing here drew on CD4+ T cells sorted from PBMCs, taken less than 30 months after vaccination. The CDR3 region has the DNA TGTGCCAGCAGCTTAGTAATGGGACAGGTTAACTATGGCTACACCTTC. This gives the protein CASSLVMGQVNYGYTF.